The clone carrying this TCR beta chain was counted only a few times. Losses at the gene ends were 2 bases for V and 0 bases for J; bases not matched to a gene: 13. Per germline, CDR1 PRHDT and CDR2 FYEKMQ (reference sequence). The CDR3 length is 19 residues. Original methodology: Quantification of nucleated cells was approximated via reference gene primer amplification. Sequenced by immunoSEQ multiplex PCR; TCRdb stores in-frame clones only, minus some. V, J and clone size are those of that table, while D and trimming were read from the DNA. Of about 190,000 clones in the sample, 75% to 90% were seen once. These data originate in a study of blood T cell repertoires in COVID-19. Study-wide context: Sites in the United States, Italy and Spain provided acute and convalescent COVID-19 samples. Nucleic acid was either cDNA or gDNA, and it came from T cells, B-cell-depleted T cells, or PBMCs.

The sequence came from a man aged 30 to 45 with acute or convalescent COVID-19. Sequenced material: peripheral blood. This chain links TRBV13 with TRBJ1-2; 9 nucleotides align to TRBD1. Here the CDR3 reads CASSLSTGTGRLTNYGYTF. CDR3 in DNA: TGTGCCAGCAGCTTATCCACCGGGACAGGGAGACTTACTAACTATGGCTACACCTTC.